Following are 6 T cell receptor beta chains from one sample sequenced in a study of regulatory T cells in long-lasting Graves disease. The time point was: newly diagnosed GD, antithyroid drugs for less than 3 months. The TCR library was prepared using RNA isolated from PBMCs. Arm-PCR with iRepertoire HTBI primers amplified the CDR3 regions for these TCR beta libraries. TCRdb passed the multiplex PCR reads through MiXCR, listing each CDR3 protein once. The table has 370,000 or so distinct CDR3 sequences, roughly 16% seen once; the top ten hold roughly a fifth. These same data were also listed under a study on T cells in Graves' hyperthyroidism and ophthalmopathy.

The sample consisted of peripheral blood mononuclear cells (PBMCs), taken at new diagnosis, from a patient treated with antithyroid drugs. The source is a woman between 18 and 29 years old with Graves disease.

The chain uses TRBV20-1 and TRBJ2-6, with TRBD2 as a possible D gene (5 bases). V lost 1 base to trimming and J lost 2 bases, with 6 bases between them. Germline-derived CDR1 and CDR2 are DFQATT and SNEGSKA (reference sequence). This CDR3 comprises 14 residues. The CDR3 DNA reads TGCAGTGCTAGAGGGGGAGCTGGGGCCAACGTCCTGACTTTC. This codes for CSARGGAGANVLTF.

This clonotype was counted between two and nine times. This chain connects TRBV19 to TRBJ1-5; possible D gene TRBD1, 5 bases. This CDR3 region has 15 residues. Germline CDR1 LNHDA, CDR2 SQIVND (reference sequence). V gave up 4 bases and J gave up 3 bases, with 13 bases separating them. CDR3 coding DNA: TGTGCCAGTAGTAGGTCCGGGACCTTCAATCAGCCCCAGCATTTT. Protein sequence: CASSRSGTFNQPQHF.

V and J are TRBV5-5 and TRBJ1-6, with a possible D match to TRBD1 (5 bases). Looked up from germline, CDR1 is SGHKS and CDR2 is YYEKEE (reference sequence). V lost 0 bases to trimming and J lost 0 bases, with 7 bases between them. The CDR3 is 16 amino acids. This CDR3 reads CASSLARGSYNSPLHF. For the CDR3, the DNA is TGTGCCAGCAGCTTGGCGAGGGGCTCCTATAATTCACCCCTCCACTTT.

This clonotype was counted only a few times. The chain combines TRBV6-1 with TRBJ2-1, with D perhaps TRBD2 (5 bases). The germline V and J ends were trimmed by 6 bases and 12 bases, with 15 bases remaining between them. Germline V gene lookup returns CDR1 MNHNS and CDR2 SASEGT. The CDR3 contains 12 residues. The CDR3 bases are TGTGCCAGCAGGGAGTATACTAGAGGGCAGTTCTTC. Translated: CASREYTRGQFF.

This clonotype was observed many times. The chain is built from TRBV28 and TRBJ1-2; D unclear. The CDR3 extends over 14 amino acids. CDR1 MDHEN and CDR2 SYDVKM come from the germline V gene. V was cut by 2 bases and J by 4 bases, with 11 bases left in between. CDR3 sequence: CASSLISVTYGYTF. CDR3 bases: TGTGCCAGCAGTTTAATTTCGGTGACCTATGGCTACACCTTC.

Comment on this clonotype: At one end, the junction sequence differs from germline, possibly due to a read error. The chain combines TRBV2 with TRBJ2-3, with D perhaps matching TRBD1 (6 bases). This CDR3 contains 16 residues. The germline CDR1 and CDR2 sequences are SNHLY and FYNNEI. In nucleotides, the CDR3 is TGTGCCAGCAGTGAAGAGGGGGTAGTGGGCACAGATATGCAGTACTTT. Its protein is CASSEEGVVGTDMQYF.